The 20 T cell receptor beta chains presented below share a single source sample, sequenced in a study of T cell changes during pregnancy in multiple sclerosis. Some clones are missing from TCRdb's copy, which holds only in-frame ones; the method was immunoSEQ multiplex PCR. The sample comprises around 60,000 clones, 75% to 95% of which are singletons, and just under 0.5% rests with the top ten. This specimen was CD4+ T cells from peripheral blood mononuclear cells, taken after pregnancy. The receptor source for this set is a female donor in good health, enrolled as a control in a pregnancy study.

This chain connects TRBV5-4 to TRBJ1-1, with D unresolved. Per germline, CDR1 SGHNT and CDR2 YYREEE (reference sequence). V was pared by 4 bases and J by 1 base, with 8 bases between. This CDR3 contains 13 residues. The CDR3 nucleotides read TGTGCCAGCAGCGCCACAGAGAACACTGAAGCTTTCTTT. Translating gives CASSATENTEAFF.

The rearrangement joins TRBV27 to TRBJ2-2, with D possibly being TRBD1 (5 bases). The CDR3 covers 16 residues. Trimming shortened V by 3 bases and J by 0 bases, and 11 bases separated the two germline ends. Germline loops: CDR1 MNHEY, CDR2 SMNVEV (reference sequence). This CDR3 reads CASSFSGAANTGELFF. Here the CDR3 DNA reads TGTGCCAGCAGTTTTAGTGGGGCCGCGAACACCGGGGAGCTGTTTTTT.

The V gene is TRBV7-2, the J gene TRBJ2-3; D might be TRBD2 (5 bases). The CDR3 is 16 amino acids. V was trimmed by 3 bases and J by 3 bases, leaving 16 bases between them. Germline-derived CDR1 and CDR2 are SGHTA and FQGNSA. CDR3 nucleotides: TGTGCCAGCAGCTTGGGAGTTGTCGGGGAAACAGATACGCAGTATTTT. Protein product: CASSLGVVGETDTQYF.

This chain connects TRBV7-2 to TRBJ1-1; D gene uncertain. CDR1 and CDR2 from the germline V gene are SGHTA and FQGNSA. This CDR3 region has 15 residues. The V end lost 5 bases, the J end lost 4 bases, and 17 bases lay between the germline ends. The CDR3 DNA follows: TGTGCCAGCAGCCCCTGGGTCGCGAGGGCCACTGAAGCTTTCTTT. Translation: CASSPWVARATEAFF.

This chain links TRBV7-9 with TRBJ2-2; D is possibly TRBD2 (7 bases). This CDR3 region has 14 residues. The germline V gene encodes CDR1 SEHNR and CDR2 FQNEAQ (reference sequence). V shed 3 bases and J shed 6 bases, with 11 bases lying between them. As DNA, the CDR3 is TGTGCCAGCAGCTTGGGGGGGCTCGCCGGGGAGCTGTTTTTT. This codes for CASSLGGLAGELFF. The full variable domain, its missing parts supplied by reference TRBV7-9 and TRBJ2-2, is DTGVSQNPRHKITKRGQNVTFRCDPISEHNRLYWYRQTLGQGPEFLTYFQNEAQLEKSRLLSDRFSAERPKGSFSTLEIQRTEQGDSAMYLCASSLGGLAGELFFGEGSRLTVL.

This clone has only a few counts. The J gene is TRBJ2-1, the V gene TRBV4-1; 8 positions match TRBD2. CDR3 length: 17 residues. The V gene end was trimmed by 1 base and the J gene end by 2 bases; junction bases not matched to a gene: 7. Germline V gene lookup returns CDR1 MGHRA and CDR2 YSYEKL. The CDR3 DNA reads TGCGCCAGCAGCCAAGGTCCGGGGGGGCCTCCCTACAATGAGCAGTTCTTC. The encoded protein is CASSQGPGGPPYNEQFF.

In DNA, the CDR3 is TGTGCCAGCAGCTTGCGGGACACTAACAATCAGCCCCAGCATTTT. As protein: CASSLRDTNNQPQHF. The gene calls are TRBV5-5 and TRBJ1-5, with a tentative D call TRBD1 (6 bases). V dropped 1 base and J dropped 3 bases, with 11 bases sitting between them. Germline V gene data show CDR1 as SGHKS and CDR2 as YYEKEE (reference sequence). The CDR3 is made up of 15 amino acids.

The chain joins TRBV7-9 to TRBJ2-2, with TRBD1 matching 9 bases. With V trimmed by 3 bases and J by 3 bases, 2 bases remained unmatched. This CDR3 contains 15 residues. Germline-derived CDR1 and CDR2 are SEHNR and FQNEAQ (reference sequence). CDR3 region: CASSLRDRDTGELFF. CDR3 nucleotides: TGTGCCAGCAGCTTGAGGGACAGGGACACCGGGGAGCTGTTTTTT.

V gene TRBV6-5 combines with J gene TRBJ2-7, with a tentative D call TRBD2 (6 bases). CDR3 size: 15 residues. V lost 2 bases and J 7 bases, leaving 18 bases between the germline ends. Germline V gene data show CDR1 as MNHEY and CDR2 as SVGAGI. CDR3 DNA sequence: TGTGCCAGCAGTTACGGCGGGGCCCTGCTGGGGGAGCAGTACTTC. This gives the protein CASSYGGALLGEQYF.

The chain links TRBV5-1 to TRBJ1-1, with unresolved D. Trimming stripped 4 bases from V and 1 base from J, with 8 bases between. The CDR3 covers 13 residues. Germline V gene lookup returns CDR1 SGHRS and CDR2 YFSETQ. The CDR3 DNA sequence: TGCGCCAGCAGCACGGCGGAGAACACTGAAGCTTTCTTT. Its translation is CASSTAENTEAFF.

This clone was seen a single time. The V and J genes are TRBV11-3 and TRBJ2-7, with D possibly matching TRBD2 (6 bases). CDR1 is SGHNT and CDR2 is YENEEA in the germline V gene. This CDR3 region has 15 residues. V lost 5 bases to trimming and J lost 3 bases, with 17 bases between them. The CDR3 sequence is CASSRSWGENYEQYF. CDR3 DNA sequence: TGTGCCAGCAGCCGCAGTTGGGGGGAGAACTACGAGCAGTACTTC.

This rearrangement joins TRBV25-1 to TRBJ2-7, with 7 nucleotides matching TRBD1. Germline V lookup: CDR1 MGHDK, CDR2 SYGVNS. V shed 2 bases and J 6 bases; nucleotides not matched to a gene: 4. The CDR3 extends over 13 amino acids. CDR3 residues: CASSEPTGFEQYF. The DNA of the CDR3 is TGTGCCAGCAGTGAACCGACAGGGTTCGAGCAGTACTTC.

Only one count was recorded for this clone. The chain employs TRBV6-6 and TRBJ1-5; maybe TRBD1 (6 bases). The CDR3 loop spans 16 amino acids. Deletions cut 1 base from V and 5 bases from J, with 15 bases between. CDR1 is MNHNY and CDR2 is SVGAGI in the germline V gene (reference sequence). CDR3 protein: CASSYFPPDRDQPQHF. In DNA, the CDR3 is TGTGCCAGCAGTTACTTCCCTCCGGACAGAGATCAGCCCCAGCATTTT.

The chain joins TRBV10-3 to TRBJ1-3, with D maybe TRBD1 (5 bases). The CDR3 is 12 amino acids. V gave up 11 bases and J gave up 4 bases, with 12 bases separating them. The germline gives CDR1 ENHRY, CDR2 SYGVKD. The DNA for the CDR3 is TGTGCCCATGGGCCAGGGGGAAACACCATATATTTT. Translating it yields CAHGPGGNTIYF.

This clone was seen just once. The genes are TRBV11-3 and TRBJ2-7, with 9 bases that match TRBD1. Trimming removed 1 base from V and 7 bases from J; junction bases left unmatched: 5. The CDR3 is made up of 14 amino acids. Germline-derived CDR1 and CDR2 are SGHNT and YENEEA. For the CDR3, the DNA is TGTGCCAGCAGCTTAGGGCGACAGGGGGGGGAGCAGTACTTC. Its translation: CASSLGRQGGEQYF.

This clone was seen a single time. V gene TRBV11-3 combines with J gene TRBJ1-1; 7 positions agree with TRBD1. The CDR3 is 15 amino acids. The germline gives CDR1 SGHNT, CDR2 YENEEA. V lost 1 base, J lost 7 bases, and 9 bases stayed unmatched. The CDR3 coding sequence is TGTGCCAGCAGCTTAGGCTCAACAGGGGTCGATGAAGCTTTCTTT. As protein: CASSLGSTGVDEAFF.

This chain links TRBV4-1 with TRBJ1-4, with 11 bases aligning to TRBD1. The CDR3 length is 18 residues. V dropped 3 bases and J dropped 3; count of bases not matched to a gene: 9. Per germline, CDR1 MGHRA and CDR2 YSYEKL. Here the CDR3 reads CASSHMDRGRAANEKLFF. The CDR3 DNA reads as TGCGCCAGCAGCCACATGGACAGGGGGCGTGCGGCTAATGAAAAACTGTTTTTT.

The chain combines TRBV18 with TRBJ1-4; D gene ambiguous. The CDR3 is 14 amino acids. The germline V and J ends were trimmed by 2 bases and 8 bases, with 12 bases remaining between them. Per the germline V gene, CDR1 is KGHSH and CDR2 is LQKENI. The CDR3 reads CASSPGVEGEKLFF. For the CDR3, the DNA is TGTGCCAGCTCACCAGGGGTGGAGGGAGAAAAACTGTTTTTT.

The chain combines TRBV5-4 with TRBJ1-5; 7 bases fit TRBD1. Trimming at V came to 4 bases and at J to 0 bases, leaving 4 bases not matched to a gene. The CDR3 is 15 amino acids. Germline-derived CDR1 and CDR2 are SGHNT and YYREEE (reference sequence). DNA of the CDR3: TGTGCCAGCAGCAGGGGGCGGGATAGCAATCAGCCCCAGCATTTT. Amino acid sequence: CASSRGRDSNQPQHF.

The chain joins TRBV6-5 to TRBJ1-5, with 7 bases identical to TRBD1. CDR1 MNHEY and CDR2 SVGAGI come from the germline V gene. This CDR3 has 14 amino acids. V lost 5 bases to trimming and J lost 2 bases; unmatched junction nucleotides: 3. CDR3 coding DNA: TGTGCCAGCAGTCGTGACAGGGGCAATCAGCCCCAGCATTTT. Its protein is CASSRDRGNQPQHF.